These 25 T cell receptor beta chains were all obtained from the same sample, sequenced in a study of T cells in Graves' hyperthyroidism and ophthalmopathy. The CDR3 regions of TCR beta were amplified from RNA transcripts. Carried out on the TCR CDR3, a first-round RT-PCR used the HTBI primer set. TCRdb fed the multiplex PCR reads into MiXCR, producing one record per CDR3 protein. The sample holds about 520,000 distinct CDR3 sequences, roughly 25% seen once. The specimen sequenced was blood. The receptors derive from a woman in her 30s with Graves' ophthalmopathy.

CDR3 residues: CSADDRGQETQYF. The CDR3 region has the DNA TGCAGTGCTGATGACAGGGGGCAAGAGACCCAGTACTTC. The rearrangement links TRBV20-1 to TRBJ2-5, with TRBD1 matching over 9 bases. V shed 5 bases and J 2 bases; nucleotides not matched to a gene: 3. This CDR3 is 13 amino acids long. Germline V lookup: CDR1 DFQATT, CDR2 SNEGSKA (reference sequence).

The gene calls are TRBV4-3 and TRBJ1-2, with D perhaps matching TRBD1 (5 bases). Germline V gene lookup returns CDR1 LGHNA and CDR2 YSLEER. The CDR3 runs to 15 residues. V lost 0 bases and J 8 bases, leaving 16 bases between the germline ends. The CDR3 sequence is CASSQEWGEVGGYTF. DNA of the CDR3: TGCGCCAGCAGCCAAGAGTGGGGGGAAGTGGGCGGCTACACCTTC.

This clonotype was seen at least ten times. The V gene is TRBV20-1, the J gene TRBJ1-1; a possible D gene is TRBD1 (5 bases). The CDR3 consists of 21 residues. Germline values: CDR1 DFQATT, CDR2 SNEGSKA (reference sequence). Trimming took off 0 bases at V and 5 bases at J, with 34 bases between the two ends. The CDR3 loop is CSARDKLGLGFGATITTEAFF. As DNA, the CDR3 is TGCAGTGCTAGAGATAAATTGGGTTTGGGCTTTGGGGCGACAATTACGACTGAAGCTTTCTTT.

This clonotype was observed at least ten times. This chain uses TRBV28 with TRBJ2-6; D call uncertain. The CDR3 contains 14 residues. From germline, CDR1 is MDHEN and CDR2 SYDVKM. The germline V and J ends were trimmed by 8 bases and 4 bases, with 12 bases remaining between them. The CDR3 nucleotides read TGTGCCAGCTCACCACCCGCCGGGGCCAACGTCCTGACTTTC. Protein product: CASSPPAGANVLTF.

This chain joins TRBV5-5 and TRBJ2-7; 9 nucleotides agree with TRBD1. V lost 2 bases, J lost 2 bases, and 8 bases stayed unmatched. Germline CDR1 is SGHKS and CDR2 is YYEKEE (reference sequence). This CDR3 comprises 16 residues. The CDR3 spells CASSFVQGAGPYEQYF. The CDR3 nucleotides read TGTGCCAGCAGCTTCGTACAGGGGGCAGGACCCTACGAGCAGTACTTC.

In its sample, this clonotype was seen many times. The chain has TRBV6-1 and TRBJ2-4, with 7 positions matching TRBD1. This CDR3 comprises 14 residues. The germline gives CDR1 MNHNS, CDR2 SASEGT. Trimming at V came to 5 bases and at J to 4 bases, leaving 5 bases not matched to a gene. This chain's CDR3 is CASSPRTGKNIQYF. The CDR3 DNA is TGTGCCAGCAGTCCCCGGACAGGAAAAAACATTCAGTACTTC.

This chain joins TRBV12-3 or TRBV12-4 and TRBJ1-1, with D possibly TRBD1 on 5 matching bases. Trimming shortened V by 2 bases and J by 1 base, and 8 bases separated the two germline ends. The CDR3 is 14 residues long. The DNA of the CDR3 is TGTGCCAGCAGTTTAAAGGGGTCGAACACTGAAGCTTTCTTT. It translates to CASSLKGSNTEAFF.

This clonotype showed up many times. The rearrangement joins TRBV5-1 to TRBJ1-1; D is uncertain. V was trimmed by 2 bases and J by 7 bases, leaving 9 bases between them. The CDR3 has 12 residues. Germline CDR1 is SGHRS and CDR2 is YFSETQ. CDR3 nucleotide sequence: TGCGCCAGCAGCTTTCGAACGAGTGAAGCTTTCTTT. As protein: CASSFRTSEAFF.

This clonotype was observed a few times. Sequence at one end of the junction differs from germline and may be a read error. The rearrangement uses TRBV29-1 and TRBJ2-4, with 8 bases lining up with TRBD1. Germline loops: CDR1 SQVTM, CDR2 ANQGSEA. This CDR3 has 14 amino acids. CDR3 amino acids: CSVIGQGEGNIKYF. Here the CDR3 DNA reads TGCAGCGTGATCGGACAGGGCGAGGGAAACATTAAGTACTTC. The full variable domain, its missing parts supplied by reference TRBV29-1 and TRBJ2-4, is SAVISQKPSRDICQRGTSLTIQCQVDSQVTMMFWYRQQPGQSLTLIATANQGSEATYESGFVIDKFPISRPNLTFSTLTVSNMSPEDSSIYLCSVIGQGEGNIKYFGAGTRLSVL.

This clonotype was recorded a few times. The chain has TRBV20-1 and TRBJ2-7; D possibly matches TRBD1 or TRBD2 (6 bases each). Germline V CDR1 and CDR2: DFQATT, SNEGSKA (reference sequence). The CDR3 contains 16 residues. Deletions cut 0 bases from V and 0 bases from J, with 15 bases between. The CDR3 DNA follows: TGCAGTGCTAGAGATCGGAGGGACACTTACTCCTACGAGCAGTACTTC. This encodes CSARDRRDTYSYEQYF.

This clonotype was detected many times. The chain links TRBV6-5 to TRBJ2-1, with 8 bases identical to TRBD2. Germline V gives CDR1 MNHEY, CDR2 SVGAGI. J was trimmed by 4 bases and V by 8 bases; bases with no gene match: 10. The CDR3 covers 15 residues. CDR3: CASSPLAGEYNEQFF. CDR3 coding DNA: TGTGCCAGCTCCCCGCTAGCGGGTGAATACAATGAGCAGTTCTTC.

This clonotype was recorded many times. The chain uses TRBV5-1 and TRBJ2-7; D remains ambiguous. The CDR3 sequence is 14 residues long. CDR1 and CDR2 (germline): SGHRS, YFSETQ. V lost 2 bases and J lost 1, with 10 bases in between. The CDR3 DNA reads TGCGCCAGCAGCTTTCAGTCTAGGTCCTACGAGCAGTACTTC. It encodes CASSFQSRSYEQYF.

This chain connects TRBV20-1 to TRBJ2-5, with 8 bases that match TRBD2. The V gene's germline CDR1 is DFQATT and CDR2 SNEGSKA (reference sequence). V was clipped by 3 bases and J by 5 bases; unmatched bases: 8. This CDR3 is built from 14 residues. CDR3 region: CSASRRGGLETQYF. CDR3 sequence (DNA): TGCAGTGCTAGCCGCCGGGGGGGGCTGGAGACCCAGTACTTC.

In this sample, this clonotype turned up many times. The rearrangement links TRBV11-1 to TRBJ1-1; D is unclear. The CDR3 runs to 14 residues. Trimming removed 3 bases from V and 4 bases from J, with 12 bases in between. Germline V CDR1 and CDR2: SGHAT, FQDESV (reference sequence). The CDR3 DNA sequence: TGTGCCAGCAGCTTGAACGTCCTGGGCACTGAAGCTTTCTTT. Residues: CASSLNVLGTEAFF.

This clonotype appeared many times. V usage is TRBV10-3 and J usage is TRBJ1-5, with D perhaps TRBD1 (5 bases). V was cut by 3 bases and J by 5 bases, with 14 bases left in between. The CDR3 is made up of 15 amino acids. Germline assignment: CDR1 ENHRY and CDR2 SYGVKD. The CDR3 DNA sequence: TGTGCCATCAGTGAAATTGTCTCGGGGGATCAGCCCCAGCATTTT. Amino acid sequence: CAISEIVSGDQPQHF.

This clonotype was seen repeatedly, ten times or more. This chain uses TRBV29-1 with TRBJ2-7; TRBD1 matches 7 bases. The CDR3 spans 12 residues. Germline trimming cut 7 bases from V and 3 bases from J; bases unmatched to any gene: 6. In germline, CDR1 is SQVTM, CDR2 ANQGSEA. CDR3 DNA sequence: TGCAGCGCCCGACAGGGAAGCTACGAGCAGTACTTC. Translated: CSARQGSYEQYF.

The sample holds many counts of this clonotype. The chain uses TRBV7-6 and TRBJ2-7; TRBD2 is a possible D gene (6 bases). The CDR3 length is 14 residues. The germline gives CDR1 SGHVS, CDR2 FNYEAQ. Trimming stripped 5 bases from V and 4 bases from J, with 15 bases between. The CDR3 loop reads CASSPGSEGYEQYF. Written as DNA, the CDR3 is TGTGCCAGCAGCCCCGGGAGTGAAGGGTACGAGCAGTACTTC.

The rearrangement uses TRBV11-2 and TRBJ2-5; 9 bases are a match to TRBD1. This CDR3 has 17 amino acids. J was trimmed by 2 bases and V by 5 bases; bases with no gene match: 12. In germline, CDR1 is SGHAT, CDR2 FQNNGV. The CDR3 loop reads CASSTPPGTGRQETQYF. Written as DNA, the CDR3 is TGTGCCAGCAGCACCCCGCCGGGGACAGGGAGGCAAGAGACCCAGTACTTC.

Ten or more counts support this clonotype. The chain links TRBV20-1 to TRBJ2-7; 8 positions agree with TRBD1. Germline V lookup: CDR1 DFQATT, CDR2 SNEGSKA (reference sequence). The V and J ends lost 6 bases and 1 base, in that order; junction bases with no gene match: 8. The CDR3 totals 14 residues. This chain's CDR3 is CSAWRDRSSYEQYF. DNA of the CDR3: TGCAGTGCCTGGCGGGACAGGAGTTCCTACGAGCAGTACTTC.

This chain joins TRBV7-2 and TRBJ2-5, with TRBD2 as a possible D gene (6 bases). The CDR3 is 16 amino acids. V was pared by 5 bases and J by 0 bases, with 16 bases between. The germline CDR1 and CDR2 sequences are SGHTA and FQGNSA. CDR3: CASSLGGTAYQETQYF. In DNA form, the CDR3 reads TGTGCCAGCAGCCTTGGGGGGACTGCGTACCAAGAGACCCAGTACTTC. Complete variable domain (other parts from reference TRBV7-2 and TRBJ2-5): GAGVSQSPSNKVTEKGKDVELRCDPISGHTALYWYRQSLGQGLEFLIYFQGNSAPDKSGLPSDRFSAERTGGSVSTLTIQRTQQEDSAVYLCASSLGGTAYQETQYFGPGTRLLVL.

The genes are TRBV6-2 or TRBV6-3 and TRBJ2-2; D unresolved. Germline V gene sequence: CDR1 MNHEY, CDR2 SVGEGT. Between the trimmed V and J ends, which lost 5 bases and 0 bases, there was a span of 10 bases. CDR3 length: 15 residues. CDR3 DNA: TGTGCCAGCAGTCTACTGAGCCCGAACACCGGGGAGCTGTTTTTT. Its protein product is CASSLLSPNTGELFF.

This clonotype was detected many times. This chain joins TRBV6-1 and TRBJ2-5; 9 nucleotides align to TRBD1. V shed 5 bases and J 5 bases; nucleotides not matched to a gene: 6. Germline loops: CDR1 MNHNS, CDR2 SASEGT. The CDR3 runs to 14 residues. The CDR3 reads CASSNTGGMETQYF. The DNA of the CDR3 is TGTGCCAGCAGTAATACAGGGGGCATGGAGACCCAGTACTTC.

In this sample, this clonotype turned up many times. The V call is TRBV11-2, the J call TRBJ2-4; D unresolved. The germline V gene encodes CDR1 SGHAT and CDR2 FQNNGV. The CDR3 extends over 15 amino acids. V dropped 1 base and J dropped 4 bases, with 11 bases sitting between them. The CDR3 DNA reads as TGTGCCAGCAGCTTAGGGGGTCTAGGGAAAAACATTCAGTACTTC. It specifies CASSLGGLGKNIQYF.

The chain employs TRBV29-1 and TRBJ1-3, with D perhaps matching TRBD1 (5 bases). Germline V gene lookup returns CDR1 SQVTM and CDR2 ANQGSEA. The V gene lost 7 bases and the J gene lost 4 bases, with 20 bases spanning the gap. This CDR3 has 15 residues. CDR3 DNA sequence: TGCAGCGCAATCGGGACCCCGGGGGTAGGAAACACCATATATTTT. This sequence encodes CSAIGTPGVGNTIYF.

This clonotype came up many times. This chain links TRBV6-2 or TRBV6-3 with TRBJ2-2; TRBD2 is a possible D gene (6 bases). The CDR3 length is 15 residues. Germline V gene lookup returns CDR1 MNHEY and CDR2 SVGEGT. Trimming took 3 bases from V and 6 from J, leaving 14 bases between them. Here the CDR3 DNA reads TGTGCCAGCAGTTATTCCGGGACTCACTCCGGGGAGCTGTTTTTT. Translation gives CASSYSGTHSGELFF.